This T cell receptor beta chain came from a study of cytomegalovirus exposure and HLA in healthy donors. Note on this clone: What it binds is not known.

Amplification used 60 Vbeta primers and 13 Jbeta primers. Profiled with immunoSEQ multiplex PCR; TCRdb holds only in-frame clones, not every one. The sample yields about 150,000 clones, roughly three quarters seen once. Study outcomes and limitations: One later analysis reportedly identified an Asian-associated ancestry cluster that showed fewer N-insertions than the roughly 700-donor mean. A later analysis appeared to link common viral pathogens to several of the most significant clusters. Later genetic work tied a missense DCLRE1C variant to beta-chain V and J trimming. In an earlier analysis, in some 500 donors, most V segments appeared productive either ~90% or ~30% of the time.

V lost 2 bases, J lost 4 bases, and 6 bases stayed unmatched. Germline CDR1 is MNHEY and CDR2 is SVGAGI. CDR3 size: 16 residues. V is TRBV6-5 and J is TRBJ2-3, with 10 bases lining up with TRBD2. This receptor was identified in a woman aged 40 to 50 in good health and CMV-seronegative. Input material: PBMCs. Here the CDR3 reads CASSYGRGTSADTQYF. CDR3 bases: TGTGCCAGCAGTTACGGGAGGGGGACTAGCGCAGATACGCAGTATTTT.